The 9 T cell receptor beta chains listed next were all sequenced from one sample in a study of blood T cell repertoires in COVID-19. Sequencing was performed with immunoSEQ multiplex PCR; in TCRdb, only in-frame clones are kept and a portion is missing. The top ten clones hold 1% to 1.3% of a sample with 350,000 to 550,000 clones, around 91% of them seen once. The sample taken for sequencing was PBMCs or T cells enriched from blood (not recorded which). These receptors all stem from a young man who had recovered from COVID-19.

DNA of the CDR3: TGTGCCAGCAGATCAGGCGGACAGAACACCGGGGAGCTGTTTTTT. It translates to CASRSGGQNTGELFF. The chain joins TRBV28 to TRBJ2-2, with a tentative D call TRBD1 (5 bases). CDR1 and CDR2 from the germline V gene are MDHEN and SYDVKM. The CDR3 contains 15 residues. Trimming pared 6 bases from V and 1 base from J, leaving 12 bases between.

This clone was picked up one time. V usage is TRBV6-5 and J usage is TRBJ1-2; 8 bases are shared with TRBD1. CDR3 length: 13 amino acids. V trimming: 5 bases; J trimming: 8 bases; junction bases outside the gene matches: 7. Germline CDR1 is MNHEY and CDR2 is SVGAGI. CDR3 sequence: CASSNGQGKGYTF. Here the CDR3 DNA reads TGTGCCAGCAGTAATGGACAGGGAAAGGGCTACACCTTC.

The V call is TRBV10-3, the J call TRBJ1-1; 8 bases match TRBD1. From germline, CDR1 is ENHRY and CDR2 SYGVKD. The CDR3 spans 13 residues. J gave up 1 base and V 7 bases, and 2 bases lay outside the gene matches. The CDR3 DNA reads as TGTGCCATCATGGACAGGGCGAACACTGAAGCTTTCTTT. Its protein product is CAIMDRANTEAFF.

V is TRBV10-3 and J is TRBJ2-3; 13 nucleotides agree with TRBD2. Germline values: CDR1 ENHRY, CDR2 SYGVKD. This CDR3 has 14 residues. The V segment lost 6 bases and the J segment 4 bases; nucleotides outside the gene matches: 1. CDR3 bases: TGTGCCATCAGCGGACTAGCGGGAGCAGATACGCAGTATTTT. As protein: CAISGLAGADTQYF.

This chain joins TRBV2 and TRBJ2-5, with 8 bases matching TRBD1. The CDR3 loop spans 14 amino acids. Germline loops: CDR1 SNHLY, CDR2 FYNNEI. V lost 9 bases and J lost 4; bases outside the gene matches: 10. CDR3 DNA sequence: TGTGCCAGTATCGGACAGGGATGGGGAGAGACCCAGTACTTC. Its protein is CASIGQGWGETQYF.

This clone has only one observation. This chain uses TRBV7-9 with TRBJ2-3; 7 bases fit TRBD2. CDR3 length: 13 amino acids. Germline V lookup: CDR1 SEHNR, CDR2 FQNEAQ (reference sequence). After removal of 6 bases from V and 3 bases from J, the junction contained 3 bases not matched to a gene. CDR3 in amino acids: CASRTSQTDTQYF. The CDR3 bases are TGTGCCAGCAGGACTAGCCAGACAGATACGCAGTATTTT.

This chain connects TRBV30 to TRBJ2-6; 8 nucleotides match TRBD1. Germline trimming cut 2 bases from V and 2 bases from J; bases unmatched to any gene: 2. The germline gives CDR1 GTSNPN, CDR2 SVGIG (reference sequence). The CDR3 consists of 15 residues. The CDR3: CAWSQGAAGANVLTF. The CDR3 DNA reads TGTGCCTGGAGTCAGGGGGCCGCTGGGGCCAACGTCCTGACTTTC.

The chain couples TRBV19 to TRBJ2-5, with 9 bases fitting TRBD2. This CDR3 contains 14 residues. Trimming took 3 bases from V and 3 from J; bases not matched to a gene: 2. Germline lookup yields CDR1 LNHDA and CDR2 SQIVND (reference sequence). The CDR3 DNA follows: TGTGCCAGTAGTATTAGCGGGAGCAAAGAGACCCAGTACTTC. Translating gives CASSISGSKETQYF.

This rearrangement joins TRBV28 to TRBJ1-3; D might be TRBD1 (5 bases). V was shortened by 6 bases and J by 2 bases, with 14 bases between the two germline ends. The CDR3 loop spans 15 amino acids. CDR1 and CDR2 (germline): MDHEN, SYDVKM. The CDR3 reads CASSSAGRAGNTIYF. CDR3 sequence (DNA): TGTGCCAGCAGCTCGGCCGGCAGGGCTGGAAACACCATATATTTT.